This T cell receptor (beta chain) stems from a study of cytomegalovirus exposure and HLA in healthy donors. Whole-study findings and limits: In a later analysis, TCR beta V- and J-gene trimming was associated with a missense DCLRE1C variant. According to a later analysis, donors in an Asian-associated ancestry cluster reportedly had fewer N-insertions than the approximately 670-donor mean. It was likely that a cluster of highly shared sequence variants was a sequencing artifact. Available immune exposure information was restricted to CMV serostatus only.

Turning to this clone: No antigen is known for it.

PCR primers comprised 60 Vbeta and 13 Jbeta primers. Profiling relied on immunoSEQ multiplex PCR, and the TCRdb table lists in-frame clones only, not all of them. Of roughly 160,000 clones listed, about four fifths are singletons. Trimming left V 8 bases short and J 4 bases short, with 11 bases between. This CDR3 spans 12 amino acids. Sequences were obtained from PBMCs. The chain is built from TRBV23-1 and TRBJ1-1; a possible D gene is TRBD1 (6 bases). TRBV23-1 falls under the ORF class, with uncertain function. This clonotype originated in a young woman in good health and CMV-seropositive. CDR3 sequence reads: CASSSGVTEAFF. Here the CDR3 DNA reads TGCGCCAGCTCCTCAGGGGTCACTGAAGCTTTCTTT.